Below are 11 T cell receptor beta chains sequenced from a single sample in a study of T cell responses to AZD1222 COVID-19 vaccine. Generated by immunoSEQ multiplex PCR, the TCRdb table keeps only in-frame clones and is missing some. The sample has some 8,000 clones, around 89% seen once. The sequences come from peripheral blood, collected 28 days after the second AZD1222 dose. The receptor set was obtained from an adult who received the AZD1222 COVID-19 vaccine.

This clone was detected once. V usage is TRBV9 and J usage is TRBJ2-3, with TRBD2 as a possible D gene (5 bases). Trimming stripped 4 bases from V and 0 bases from J, with 12 bases between. This CDR3 comprises 15 residues. Germline CDR1 is SGDLS and CDR2 is YYNGEE. The CDR3 here is CASSSSRHSTDTQYF. The CDR3 DNA reads as TGTGCCAGCAGCTCTAGCCGACATAGCACAGATACGCAGTATTTT.

The chain is built from TRBV7-2 and TRBJ1-2; D not resolved. The CDR3 loop spans 13 amino acids. Trimming left V 1 base short and J 5 bases short, with 8 bases between. Germline V lookup: CDR1 SGHTA, CDR2 FQGNSA. Here the CDR3 reads CASSLGQLYGYTF. CDR3 in DNA: TGTGCCAGCAGCTTAGGGCAGTTATATGGCTACACCTTC.

The rearrangement joins TRBV7-8 to TRBJ2-2; a possible D gene is TRBD1 (6 bases). Germline CDR1 and CDR2: SGHVS and FQNEAQ. This CDR3 spans 16 amino acids. V was pared by 4 bases and J by 0 bases, with 12 bases between. CDR3 protein: CASSSPGHPNTGELFF. For the CDR3, the DNA is TGTGCCAGCAGCTCTCCGGGACACCCGAACACCGGGGAGCTGTTTTTT. The full variable domain, in which reference TRBV7-8 and TRBJ2-2 provide the parts outside the CDR3, is GAGVSQSPRYKVAKRGQDVALRCDPISGHVSLFWYQQALGQGPEFLTYFQNEAQLDKSGLPSDRFFAERPEGSVSTLKIQRTQQEDSAVYLCASSSPGHPNTGELFFGEGSRLTVL.

The genes are TRBV3-1 (or the pseudogene TRBV3-2) and TRBJ1-2; D may be TRBD1 (5 bases). Trimming stripped 2 bases from V and 0 bases from J, with 13 bases between. Germline CDR1 and CDR2: LGHDT and YNNKEL (reference sequence). The CDR3 sequence is 16 residues long. The CDR3 bases are TGTGCCAGCAGCCAACTTGGGACGGACACTAACTATGGCTACACCTTC. Protein sequence: CASSQLGTDTNYGYTF.

The chain uses TRBV18 and TRBJ2-1; 10 positions match TRBD1. The CDR3 length is 15 residues. Losses at the gene ends were 3 bases for V and 7 bases for J; bases not matched to a gene: 6. CDR1 is KGHSH and CDR2 is LQKENI in the germline V gene. This CDR3 is CASSPRQGARNEQFF. CDR3 DNA sequence: TGTGCCAGCTCACCGAGACAGGGGGCGAGGAATGAGCAGTTCTTC. Full variable domain (outside the CDR3, taken from reference TRBV18 and TRBJ2-1): NAGVMQNPRHLVRRRGQEARLRCSPMKGHSHVYWYRQLPEEGLKFMVYLQKENIIDESGMPKERFSAEFPKEGPSILRIQQVVRGDSAAYFCASSPRQGARNEQFFGPGTRLTVL.

The sample holds a few counts of this clone. This sequence joins TRBV7-8 and TRBJ2-7; possibly TRBD1 or TRBD2 for D (5 bases each). Germline CDR1 SGHVS, CDR2 FQNEAQ. The V gene lost 4 bases and the J gene lost 1 base, with 14 bases spanning the gap. The length of the CDR3 is 15 residues. The CDR3 region is CASSSNRGPSYEQYF. DNA for the CDR3: TGTGCCAGCAGCTCCAACCGGGGCCCATCCTACGAGCAGTACTTC.

The gene calls are TRBV11-3 and TRBJ1-5; 9 nucleotides match TRBD1. The CDR3 loop spans 16 amino acids. The V gene's germline CDR1 is SGHNT and CDR2 YENEEA. J gave up 4 bases and V 1 base, and 5 bases lay outside the gene matches. The DNA for the CDR3 is TGTGCCAGCAGCTTAGTAACAGGGGGCATAAATCAGCCCCAGCATTTT. Translating it yields CASSLVTGGINQPQHF.

The CDR3 DNA is TGTGCCAGCAGATTAAGCTCCTACAATGAGCAGTTCTTC. Translation gives CASRLSSYNEQFF. The genes are TRBV14 and TRBJ2-1; D not resolved. In germline, CDR1 is SGHDN, CDR2 FVKESK. The V end lost 6 bases, the J end lost 0 bases, and 6 bases lay between the germline ends. The CDR3 extends over 13 amino acids.

The chain uses TRBV6-5 and TRBJ1-2, with a weak D call TRBD1 (6 bases). Trimming took 7 bases from V and 0 from J, leaving 12 bases between them. The CDR3 is made up of 14 amino acids. CDR1 MNHEY and CDR2 SVGAGI come from the germline V gene. CDR3 in amino acids: CASTRTEANYGYTF. DNA of the CDR3: TGTGCCAGCACTCGGACAGAAGCTAACTATGGCTACACCTTC.

The rearrangement links TRBV30 to TRBJ1-1; 10 positions agree with TRBD1. The CDR3 has 16 residues. J was trimmed by 1 base and V by 8 bases; bases with no gene match: 13. Germline loops: CDR1 GTSNPN, CDR2 SVGIG (reference sequence). The CDR3 protein is CATRTGTGVGNTEAFF. CDR3 bases: TGTGCCACACGCACCGGGACAGGGGTCGGGAACACTGAAGCTTTCTTT.

This clone occurred a few times. For the CDR3, the DNA is TGTGCCAGCAGCCCCCGGGACCACTCTGGAAACACCATATATTTT. This gives the protein CASSPRDHSGNTIYF. J is TRBJ1-3 and V is TRBV4-2, with D possibly matching TRBD1 (5 bases). CDR3 size: 15 residues. Between the trimmed V and J ends, which lost 4 bases and 0 bases, there was a span of 10 bases. CDR1 LGHNA and CDR2 YNFKEQ come from the germline V gene.